This TCR beta chain was retrieved from a study of T-cell memory formation after mild COVID-19. Constant-segment primers and 5'RACE yielded cDNA libraries for TCR alpha and TCR beta, each carrying sample barcodes and UMIs. Using its own MiXCR run on the 5' RACE reads, TCRdb lists one record per CDR3 protein. The repertoire holds 350,000 to 500,000 distinct CDR3 sequences, about 19% seen once, with roughly 8.4% in the top ten. The V end was cut by 3 bases, the J end by 13 bases, with 16 bases between. This CDR3 has 12 residues. Germline-derived CDR1 and CDR2 are GTSNPN and SVGIG (reference sequence). This chain links TRBV30 with TRBJ2-1; TRBD1 might be the D (7 bases). This clonotype was sampled from an adult woman who had mild COVID-19 (a few samples of this study predate the infection). Cell type and time point are not known. Sample: PBMCs or a T cell subset sorted from them (not recorded which). CDR3 in amino acids: CAWSGGQIDQFF. Written as DNA, the CDR3 is TGTGCCTGGAGCGGGGGACAGATCGACCAGTTCTTC.